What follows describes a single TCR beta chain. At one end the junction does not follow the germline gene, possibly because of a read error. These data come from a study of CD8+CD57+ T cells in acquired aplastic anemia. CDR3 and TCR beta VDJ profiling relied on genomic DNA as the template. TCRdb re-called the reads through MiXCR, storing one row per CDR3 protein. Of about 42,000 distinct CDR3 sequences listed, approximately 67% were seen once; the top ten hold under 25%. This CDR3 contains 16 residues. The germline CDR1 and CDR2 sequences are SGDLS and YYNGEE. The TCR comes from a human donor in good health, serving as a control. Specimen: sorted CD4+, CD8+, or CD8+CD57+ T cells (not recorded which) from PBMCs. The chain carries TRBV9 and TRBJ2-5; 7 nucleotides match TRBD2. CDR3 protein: CASSPPWEGLGETQYF. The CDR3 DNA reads TGTGCCAGCAGCCCCCCGTGGGAGGGGTTAGGAGAGACCCAATACTTC.